Included here is one T cell receptor beta chain sequence, with context. Its antigen remains unknown. This CDR3 comprises 15 residues. Germline V gives CDR1 DFQATT, CDR2 SNEGSKA (reference sequence). V lost 0 bases and J lost 6; bases outside the gene matches: 6. These data come from a study of blood T cells in healthy people across ages. Whole-study findings and limits: Naive and antigen-experienced cells could not be conclusively compared, given unsorted PBMCs. In older individuals, TCR beta diversity per million T cells was lower, falling roughly linearly with age.

Then a second PCR, running about 6 to 12 cycles, was carried out with a sample-barcoded 5' primer and a J-beta primer mix. MiXCR, run by TCRdb on the 5' RACE reads, gives a single entry per CDR3 protein. The sample shows 800,000 or so distinct CDR3 sequences, about half of them seen only once. Sequenced input: blood. This TCR was recovered from a man older than 75 in good health. The chain carries TRBV20-1 and TRBJ1-2, with 11 bases that match TRBD1. The CDR3 coding sequence is TGCAGTGCTAGAGATAGGGGACAGGGGGTAGATGGCTACACCTTC. Protein product: CSARDRGQGVDGYTF.